This TCR beta chain was identified in a study of blood T cell repertoires in COVID-19. Study summary: The analysed material was cDNA or gDNA that came from T cells, B-cell-depleted T cells, or PBMCs.

Germline assignment: CDR1 LGHNA and CDR2 YSLEER. This CDR3 contains 16 residues. J lost 0 bases, V lost 0 bases, and 4 bases had no gene match. Authors' analysis steps: Estimates of nucleated cell counts were drawn from the amplification of reference gene primers. The protocol was immunoSEQ multiplex PCR, while the TCRdb copy is restricted to in-frame clones and leaves out a portion. D and trimming come from the DNA, and the V and J calls and clone size come from that table. The table records around 370,000 clones, nearly 90% of them present only once. Sequencing input: peripheral blood. The source is a man in his late teens or twenties with active or convalescent COVID-19. V usage is TRBV4-3 and J usage is TRBJ2-7; 8 bases are a match to TRBD1. The chain's CDR3 is CASSQDLTGDSYEQYF. Here the CDR3 DNA reads TGCGCCAGCAGCCAAGACTTGACAGGGGACTCCTACGAGCAGTACTTC.